The source of this TCR beta chain is a study of T cells in tumors after PD-1 blockade. Across the study: Daily vismodegib 150 mg continued in a subset of anti-PD-1-treated patients. Notes on the study in general: In squamous cell carcinoma, roughly 48% of expanded exhausted clones were novel versus about 27% of other expanded CD8+ clones. Expanded exhausted CD8+ clones after therapy were mostly novel clonotypes.

Produced via immunoSEQ multiplex PCR; TCRdb's table is partial and in-frame only. Of around 1,500 clones detected, 65% to 75% appear once; the ten largest clones hold less than 45%. A word on this clone: The antigen is undetermined.

The material was tumor tissue, obtained before anti-PD-1 treatment. The sequence was collected from a human donor with cutaneous squamous cell carcinoma.

CDR3 loop: CASRTDFSNQPQHF. The DNA of the CDR3 is TGTGCCAGCAGAACAGATTTTAGCAATCAGCCCCAGCATTTT. The chain uses TRBV28 and TRBJ1-5, with no clear D. The CDR3 loop spans 14 amino acids. Germline CDR1 and CDR2: MDHEN and SYDVKM. Deletions cut 6 bases from V and 0 bases from J, with 9 bases between.